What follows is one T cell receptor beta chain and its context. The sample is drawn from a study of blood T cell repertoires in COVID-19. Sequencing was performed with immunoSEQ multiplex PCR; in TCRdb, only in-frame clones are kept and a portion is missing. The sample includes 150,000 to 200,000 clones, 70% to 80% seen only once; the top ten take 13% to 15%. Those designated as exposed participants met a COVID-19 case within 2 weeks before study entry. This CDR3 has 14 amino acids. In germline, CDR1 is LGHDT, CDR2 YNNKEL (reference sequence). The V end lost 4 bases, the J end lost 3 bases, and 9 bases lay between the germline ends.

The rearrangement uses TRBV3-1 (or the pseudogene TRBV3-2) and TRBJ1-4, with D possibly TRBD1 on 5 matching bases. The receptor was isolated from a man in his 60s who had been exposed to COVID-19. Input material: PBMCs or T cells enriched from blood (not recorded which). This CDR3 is CASSPRGANEKLFF. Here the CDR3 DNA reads TGTGCCAGCAGCCCCCGGGGGGCTAATGAAAAACTGTTTTTT.